This T cell receptor beta chain was captured in a study of human T cells and chemical hapten exposure. Study as a whole: The sensitizer, 2% DPC, was used on around 2 cm by around 2 cm of upper inner arm skin. Findings of the study overall: PT1 expanded TCR counts correlated positively with patch test score.

TCRdb reprocessed the RACE reads via MiXCR and lists one record per CDR3 protein. The sample holds just over 350,000 distinct CDR3 sequences, about 6% seen once. In this sample, this clonotype turned up many times. What it recognizes is unknown. Time point defined: patch test 2, 6 weeks after DPC sensitization. The treatment denotes: therapeutic diphenylcyclopropenone sensitization with weekly scalp DPC. Trimming pared 4 bases from V and 4 bases from J, leaving 5 bases between. This CDR3 is 12 amino acids long. The germline gives CDR1 ENHRY, CDR2 SYGVKD. The source was whole blood, collected in connection with sensitization to the hapten diphenylcyclopropenone (DPC). The receptor was derived from a woman aged 18-29 years with alopecia areata. Some clones in this sample may be carry-over from other donors' samples. The V and J genes are TRBV10-3 and TRBJ1-3; D remains unclear. The CDR3 bases are TGTGCCATCAGTGGGGCAGGAAACACCATATATTTT. It specifies CAISGAGNTIYF.